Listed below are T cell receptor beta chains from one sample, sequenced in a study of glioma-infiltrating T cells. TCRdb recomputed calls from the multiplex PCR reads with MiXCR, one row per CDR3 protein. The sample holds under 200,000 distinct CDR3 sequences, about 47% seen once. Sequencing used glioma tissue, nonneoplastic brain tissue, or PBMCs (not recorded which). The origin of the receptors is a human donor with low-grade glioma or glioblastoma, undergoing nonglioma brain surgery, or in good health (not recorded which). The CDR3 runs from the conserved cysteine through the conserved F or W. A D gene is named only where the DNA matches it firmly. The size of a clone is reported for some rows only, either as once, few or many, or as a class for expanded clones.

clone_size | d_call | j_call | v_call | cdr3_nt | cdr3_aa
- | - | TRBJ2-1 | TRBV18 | TGTGCCAGCTCACCACCGGGCTTTCGAGCGTCCTACAATGAGCAGTTCTTC | CASSPPGFRASYNEQFF
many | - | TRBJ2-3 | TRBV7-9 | TGTGCCAGCAGCTCCCTCGTTTTGAATACGCAGTATTTT | CASSSLVLNTQYF
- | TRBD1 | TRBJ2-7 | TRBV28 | TGTGCCAGCAGTTACCATCGAACCGGGACAGGGCGACCCGAGCAGTACTTC | CASSYHRTGTGRPEQYF
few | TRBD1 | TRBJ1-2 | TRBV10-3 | TGTGCCACCCAAGCCGGGACAGGATATGGCTACACCTTC | CATQAGTGYGYTF
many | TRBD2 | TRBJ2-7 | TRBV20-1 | TGCAGTGCTCTATTTGGCCTAGCGGGAGGTCCTTCCTACGAGCAGTACTTC | CSALFGLAGGPSYEQYF
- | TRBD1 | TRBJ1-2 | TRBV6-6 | TGTACCAGCAGCCGGGACAGGGTGGACCATGGCTACACCTTC | CTSSRDRVDHGYTF
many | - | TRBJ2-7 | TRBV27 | TGTGCCAGCAGTCCATTCGGACAGACCTACGAGCAGTACTTC | CASSPFGQTYEQYF
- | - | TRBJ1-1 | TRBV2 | TGTGCCAGCAGTTCCGAGGCGAACACTGAAGCTTTCTTT | CASSSEANTEAFF
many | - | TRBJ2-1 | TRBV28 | TGTGCCAGCAGTTTGATTAATGATGCTGAGCAGTTCTTC | CASSLINDAEQFF
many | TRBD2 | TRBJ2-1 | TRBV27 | TGTGCCAGCAGTTTGAGCGGGGGAGATGAGCAGTTCTTC | CASSLSGGDEQFF
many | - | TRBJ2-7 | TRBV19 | TGTGCCAGTAGTATCCGAATGACGACCTACGAGCAGTACTTC | CASSIRMTTYEQYF
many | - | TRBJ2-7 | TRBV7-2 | TGTGCCAGCAGCCTGCGGGACGCCACCTACGAGCAGTACTTC | CASSLRDATYEQYF
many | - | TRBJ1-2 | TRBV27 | TGTGCCAGAAAATTATGGACGGCCCCCTATGGCTACACCTTC | CARKLWTAPYGYTF
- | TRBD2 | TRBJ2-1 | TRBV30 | TGTGCCTGGATCCGGACGGGGAGGGATGAGCAGTTCTTC | CAWIRTGRDEQFF
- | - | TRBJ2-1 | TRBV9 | TGTGCCAGCAGCCCACGTGGAGACTCCTACAATGAGCAGTTCTTC | CASSPRGDSYNEQFF
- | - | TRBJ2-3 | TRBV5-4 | TGTGCCAGCAGCTTGGCGGGAGCTAGCACAGATACGCAGTATTTT | CASSLAGASTDTQYF
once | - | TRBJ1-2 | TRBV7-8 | TGTGTCAGCAGCTTAGGGGGGGGAAATGGCTACACCTTC | CVSSLGGGNGYTF
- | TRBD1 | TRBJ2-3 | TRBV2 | TGTGCCAGCGGCCGACAGGGGCTTGAAGATACGCAGTATTTT | CASGRQGLEDTQYF
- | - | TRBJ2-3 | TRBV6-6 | TGTGCCAGCAGAAAGGCCGGGACTAGAGGGGGCACAGACACGCAGTATTTT | CASRKAGTRGGTDTQYF
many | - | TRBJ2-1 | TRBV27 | TGTGCCAGCAGGCGGGACCAGGGCAATGAGCAGTTCTTC | CASRRDQGNEQFF
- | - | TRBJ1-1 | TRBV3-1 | TGTGCCAGCAGCCAAGTGGGAGTGAGTGGGGCTTTCTTT | CASSQVGVSGAFF
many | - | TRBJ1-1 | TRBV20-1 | TGCGGGGGGTACTGGGGTTCGGGTGAAGCTTTCTTT | CGGYWGSGEAFF
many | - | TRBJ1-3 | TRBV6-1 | TGTGCCACTAAAACAGGTTTCAGTGGAAACACCATATATTTT | CATKTGFSGNTIYF
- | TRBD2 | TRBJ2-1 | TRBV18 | TGTGCCAGCTCACTCCTAGCGGGAAGGTACAATGAGCAGTTCTTC | CASSLLAGRYNEQFF
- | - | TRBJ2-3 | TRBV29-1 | TGCAGCGTTGACGGCCAGTCAACAGATACGCAGTATTTT | CSVDGQSTDTQYF
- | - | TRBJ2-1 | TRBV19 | TGTGCCAGTTACAGGGTCGATGAGCAGTTCTTC | CASYRVDEQFF
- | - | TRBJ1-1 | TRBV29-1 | TGCAGCGCCGACGTAAGAGGGGACACTGAAGCTTTCTTT | CSADVRGDTEAFF